The present T cell receptor (beta chain) was sequenced within a study of blood T cell repertoires in COVID-19. The sample holds a few counts of this clone. Trimming cost V 6 bases and J 0 bases, with 9 bases left between them. Germline assignment: CDR1 SNHLY and CDR2 FYNNEI. CDR3 length: 14 amino acids. Only in-frame clones appear in the TCRdb table, and some are missing; sequencing was by immunoSEQ multiplex PCR. The data hold fewer than 90,000 clones, with around four fifths observed a single time. This TCR was recovered from a human donor in a cohort sampled during active COVID-19. This chain connects TRBV2 to TRBJ1-3, with D possibly being TRBD1 (5 bases). The sequencing input was peripheral blood. The CDR3 DNA follows: TGTGCCAGCAGGCAGGGAAGCTCTGGAAACACCATATATTTT. Translating it yields CASRQGSSGNTIYF. Variable domain in full (rest from reference TRBV2 and TRBJ1-3): EPEVTQTPSHQVTQMGQEVILRCVPISNHLYFYWYRQILGQKVEFLVSFYNNEISEKSEIFDDQFSVERPDGSNFTLKIRSTKLEDSAMYFCASRQGSSGNTIYFGEGSWLTVV.